These 9 T cell receptor beta chains were sequenced from one sample in a study of CD8+CD57+ T cells in acquired aplastic anemia. The template for TCR beta VDJ and CDR3 sequence profiling was genomic DNA. TCRdb used MiXCR to reprocess the reads, holding one entry per CDR3 protein. The table includes about 130,000 distinct CDR3 sequences, about half detected once. Sequencing was performed on sorted CD4+, CD8+, or CD8+CD57+ T cells (not recorded which) from PBMCs. The receptors here all came from a human donor in good health, serving as a control.

This chain connects TRBV25-1 to TRBJ1-2; 8 nucleotides match TRBD1. V was pared by 3 bases and J by 4 bases, with 7 bases of the junction left unmatched. CDR1 and CDR2 from the germline V gene are MGHDK and SYGVNS. This CDR3 has 15 residues. The CDR3 region is CASSETGQVTYGYTF. Written as DNA, the CDR3 is TGTGCCAGCAGTGAGACGGGACAGGTGACCTATGGCTACACCTTC.

In regard to this clonotype: A read error may account for a junction end that differs from germline. The V and J genes are TRBV19 and TRBJ2-3; TRBD2 agrees at 9 bases. The CDR3 has 16 amino acids. Looked up from germline, CDR1 is LNHDA and CDR2 is SQIVND (reference sequence). The CDR3 coding sequence is TGCGCCAGTAGTATAGCGGGAGACCCGGGGACAGATACGCAGTATTTT. It translates to CASSIAGDPGTDTQYF.

J is TRBJ1-6 and V is TRBV11-2; 9 nucleotides agree with TRBD1. This CDR3 is 16 amino acids long. Germline V gives CDR1 SGHAT, CDR2 FQNNGV. V lost 2 bases to trimming and J lost 5 bases; unmatched junction nucleotides: 4. The CDR3 here is CASSLRGDRDNSPLHF. DNA of the CDR3: TGTGCCAGCAGCTTACGAGGGGACAGGGATAATTCACCCCTCCACTTT.

This clonotype was counted at least ten times. The CDR3 sequence: CASSLAEGVGTQYF. The DNA of the CDR3 is TGTGCCAGCAGCTTGGCCGAAGGAGTTGGCACGCAGTATTTT. The chain recombines TRBV5-5 with TRBJ2-3; D call uncertain. Trimming pared 0 bases from V and 9 bases from J, leaving 14 bases between. The CDR3 is made up of 14 amino acids. Germline V gene data show CDR1 as SGHKS and CDR2 as YYEKEE (reference sequence).

The rearrangement uses TRBV10-3 and TRBJ1-1, with D unresolved. The CDR3 spans 14 residues. Germline assignment: CDR1 ENHRY and CDR2 SYGVKD. V shed 6 bases and J shed 1 base, with 12 bases lying between them. This chain's CDR3 is CAISPSAGNTEAFF. CDR3 bases: TGTGCCATCAGCCCTTCGGCTGGGAACACTGAAGCTTTCTTT.

The rearrangement joins TRBV24-1 to TRBJ1-2; TRBD1 is a possible D gene (5 bases). Germline CDR1 is KGHDR and CDR2 is SFDVKD. The CDR3 extends over 14 amino acids. V lost 2 bases and J 4 bases, leaving 10 bases between the germline ends. For the CDR3, the DNA is TGTGCCACCAGTGATTCGGGGGGATCCTATGGCTACACCTTC. It is translated as CATSDSGGSYGYTF.

As regards this clonotype: Relative to the germline gene, one junction end is altered; a read error may explain this. The chain is built from TRBV15 and TRBJ2-7; no firm D call. The germline CDR1 and CDR2 sequences are LNHNV and YYDKDF (reference sequence). The CDR3 contains 11 residues. This CDR3 reads CATSSSYEQYF. In DNA form, the CDR3 reads TGTGCTACCAGCAGTAGTTACGAGCAGTACTTC.

This clonotype turned up a few times. The chain couples TRBV6-1 to TRBJ1-5, with 7 bases matching TRBD1. CDR1 is MNHNS and CDR2 is SASEGT in the germline V gene. J was trimmed by 1 base and V by 3 bases; bases with no gene match: 3. CDR3 size: 15 residues. The CDR3 region is CASSEGRGSNQPQHF. The CDR3 nucleotides read TGTGCCAGCAGTGAGGGCAGGGGGAGCAATCAGCCCCAGCATTTT.

In regard to this clonotype: This may arise from a read error, as a much more abundant clone is one base away. V gene TRBV11-1 combines with J gene TRBJ1-2; D gene uncertain. From germline, CDR1 is SGHAT and CDR2 FQDESV (reference sequence). The CDR3 spans 14 residues. The CDR3 DNA reads as TGTGCCAGCAGCGACCGGGTTCCCGCTTATGGCTGCACCTTC. This translates into CASSDRVPAYGCTF.